The subject of this entry is one T cell receptor (beta chain). What it binds is unknown. This specimen comes from a study of identical twins. Each CDR3 protein gets one entry after TCRdb re-called the 5' RACE reads with MiXCR. Altogether 200,000 to 250,000 distinct CDR3 sequences are present, about an eighth being singletons, with the ten largest covering 4%. This CDR3 contains 15 residues. The V gene lost 4 bases and the J gene lost 0 bases, with 11 bases spanning the gap. CDR1 is LGHDT, CDR2 YNNKEL, per germline (reference sequence). Study-level points and caveats: Monozygotic twin pairs showed more out-of-frame TCR alpha sharing than models estimated. Conclusions rested on cross-sectional statistics rather than following the same donors. Alpha sequences out of frame and shared by twins had excess low generation probability.

The same data also contributed to another study, on yellow fever vaccine responses in identical twins. Turning to that study: As reported, the vaccine T cell response of twins seemed partly convergent and partly personalized.

V gene TRBV3-1 combines with J gene TRBJ2-3; D is perhaps TRBD2 (6 bases). The sequence came from a woman younger than 30 in good health. The sequencing sample was made of memory (CD45RO+) T cells sorted from blood. The CDR3 coding sequence is TGTGCCAGCAGCCGGGGGACTCATAGCACAGATACGCAGTATTTT. It encodes CASSRGTHSTDTQYF.